The 20 T cell receptor beta chains below all came from one sample that was sequenced in a study of CD8 T cells in ankylosing spondylitis. Each CDR3 protein is one row after TCRdb ran MiXCR on the 5' RACE reads. The table has approximately 220,000 distinct CDR3 sequences, roughly 24% seen once. The sequenced sample consisted of blood, either unsorted or a sorted T cell fraction (not recorded which). These receptors all stem from a male donor with ankylosing spondylitis or in good health (not recorded which).

The J gene is TRBJ2-1, the V gene TRBV9, with TRBD2 matching 10 bases. From germline, CDR1 is SGDLS and CDR2 YYNGEE. With V trimmed by 3 bases and J by 7 bases, 7 bases remained unmatched. This CDR3 is 15 amino acids long. The CDR3 reads CASSGLAGVSNEQFF. The CDR3 DNA is TGTGCCAGCAGCGGTCTAGCGGGAGTTTCAAATGAGCAGTTCTTC. The full variable domain, completed using reference TRBV9 and TRBJ2-1, is DSGVTQTPKHLITATGQRVTLRCSPRSGDLSVYWYQQSLDQGLQFLIQYYNGEERAKGNILERFSAQQFPDLHSELNLSSLELGDSALYFCASSGLAGVSNEQFFGPGTRLTVL.

This clonotype appeared many times. The chain has TRBV9 and TRBJ2-5; 8 positions agree with TRBD1. The CDR3 totals 15 residues. V dropped 2 bases and J dropped 2; count of bases not matched to a gene: 5. Germline CDR1 is SGDLS and CDR2 is YYNGEE. CDR3 sequence reads: CASSVSTGGQETQYF. CDR3 nucleotide sequence: TGTGCCAGCAGCGTTAGCACAGGGGGTCAAGAGACCCAGTACTTC.

This clonotype was seen at least ten times. The chain carries TRBV20-1 and TRBJ2-1; D is ambiguous. V lost 3 bases, J lost 10 bases, and 10 bases lay in between. The germline gives CDR1 DFQATT, CDR2 SNEGSKA (reference sequence). This CDR3 comprises 11 residues. The CDR3: CSARPLSEQFF. In nucleotides, the CDR3 is TGCAGTGCTAGGCCCTTGAGCGAGCAGTTCTTC.

To note about this clonotype: The junction shows a germline mismatch at one end, possibly a read error. The chain links TRBV6-1 to TRBJ1-5, with 9 bases aligning to TRBD1. The CDR3 has 14 amino acids. Germline loops: CDR1 MNHNS, CDR2 SASEGT. For the CDR3, the DNA is TGTACCAGCAGTGCAACACAGGGGGCCCAGCCCCAGCATTTT. Its translation is CTSSATQGAQPQHF.

This clonotype has more than one count but fewer than ten. Being one base from a much bigger clone, this may be a read error. This rearrangement joins TRBV25-1 to TRBJ2-7; no clear D. CDR1 is MGHDK, CDR2 SYGVNS, per germline. Trimming shortened V by 1 base and J by 2 bases, and 9 bases separated the two germline ends. The CDR3 is made up of 14 amino acids. In nucleotides, the CDR3 is TGTGCCAGCAGTGAATTTCAATGCCCCTACGAGCAGTACTTC. It specifies CASSEFQCPYEQYF.

V usage is TRBV20-1 and J usage is TRBJ2-4; 9 bases match TRBD2. Germline-derived CDR1 and CDR2 are DFQATT and SNEGSKA (reference sequence). The trim removed 1 base at V and 7 bases at J, leaving 14 bases unmatched. The CDR3 runs 17 residues. CDR3 amino acids: CSARVSGGAGGPNIQYF. The DNA of the CDR3 is TGCAGTGCTAGAGTGTCCGGTGGGGCGGGAGGGCCGAACATTCAGTACTTC.

This clonotype has a handful of counts. The chain is built from TRBV5-1 and TRBJ1-6; 7 bases map to TRBD1. Per the germline V gene, CDR1 is SGHRS and CDR2 is YFSETQ. With 3 bases clipped from V and 5 bases from J, the junction kept 5 bases outside the gene matches. The CDR3 extends over 15 amino acids. The CDR3 DNA follows: TGCGCCAGCAGCTGGGGGGACAGAGATAATTCACCCCTCCACTTT. It is translated as CASSWGDRDNSPLHF. Filled out from reference TRBV5-1 and TRBJ1-6, the complete variable domain reads KAGVTQTPRYLIKTRGQQVTLSCSPISGHRSVSWYQQTPGQGLQFLFEYFSETQRNKGNFPGRFSGRQFSNSRSEMNVSTLELGDSALYLCASSWGDRDNSPLHFGNGTRLTVT.

Of note for this clonotype: Being one base from a much bigger clone, this may be a read error. The V gene is TRBV5-1, the J gene TRBJ1-1; TRBD1 matches at 10 bases. CDR1 is SGHRS and CDR2 is YFSETQ in the germline V gene. The CDR3 spans 15 residues. This chain's CDR3 is CASSLDPGQGTAAFF. As DNA, the CDR3 is TGCGCCAGCAGCTTGGATCCGGGACAGGGGACTGCAGCTTTCTTT.

For this clonotype: A much more abundant neighbour one base away suggests this may be a read error. This rearrangement joins TRBV20-1 to TRBJ2-7, with unresolved D. Germline V gene data show CDR1 as DFQATT and CDR2 as SNEGSKA (reference sequence). The CDR3 is 14 residues long. V was shortened by 5 bases and J by 3 bases, with 17 bases between the two germline ends. The CDR3 spells CSAWPPDPHYEQYF. CDR3 nucleotides: TGCAGTGCTTGGCCCCCAGACCCCCACTACGAGCAGTACTTC.

This clonotype was picked up many times. The V and J genes are TRBV15 and TRBJ2-5, with 7 bases matching TRBD1. Germline CDR1 is LNHNV and CDR2 is YYDKDF (reference sequence). The CDR3 covers 14 residues. Trimming cost V 1 base and J 3 bases; bases outside gene matches: 2. CDR3 coding DNA: TGTGCCACCAGCAGAGGGGGACAGAAAGAGACCCAGTACTTC. It yields the protein CATSRGGQKETQYF.

Only a few counts were recorded for this clonotype. This chain connects TRBV30 to TRBJ2-7; D unresolved. V was trimmed by 2 bases and J by 3 bases, leaving 11 bases between them. The germline V gene has CDR1 GTSNPN and CDR2 SVGIG (reference sequence). This CDR3 contains 13 residues. CDR3 nucleotides: TGTGCCTGGAGTCCCCTTAGGGACTACGAGCAGTACTTC. Its translation: CAWSPLRDYEQYF. Full variable domain (rest looked up from reference TRBV30 and TRBJ2-7): SQTIHQWPATLVQPVGSPLSLECTVEGTSNPNLYWYRQAAGRGLQLLFYSVGIGQISSEVPQNLSASRPQDRQFILSSKKLLLSDSGFYLCAWSPLRDYEQYFGPGTRLTVT.

This clonotype appeared a single time. A read error may be the cause here, since a much bigger clone is one base away. The chain links TRBV5-1 to TRBJ2-3, with TRBD2 as a possible D gene (5 bases). The germline gives CDR1 SGHRS, CDR2 YFSETQ. CDR3 length: 14 amino acids. V was trimmed by 0 bases and J by 4 bases, leaving 9 bases between them. The CDR3 region is CASSLAGVSDTQYF. As DNA, the CDR3 is TGCGCCAGCAGCTTGGCCGGGGTCTCAGATACGCAGTATTTT. Full variable domain (remainder filled in from reference TRBV5-1 and TRBJ2-3): KAGVTQTPRYLIKTRGQQVTLSCSPISGHRSVSWYQQTPGQGLQFLFEYFSETQRNKGNFPGRFSGRQFSNSRSEMNVSTLELGDSALYLCASSLAGVSDTQYFGPGTRLTVL.

The rearrangement joins TRBV9 to TRBJ2-3, with D possibly matching TRBD2 (6 bases). The CDR3 runs 15 residues. Looked up from germline, CDR1 is SGDLS and CDR2 is YYNGEE. Between the trimmed V and J ends, which lost 0 bases and 1 base, there was a span of 9 bases. The CDR3: CASSVAPGGTDTQYF. DNA of the CDR3: TGTGCCAGCAGCGTAGCTCCGGGGGGCACAGATACGCAGTATTTT.

Ten or more counts support this clonotype. V usage is TRBV2 and J usage is TRBJ2-3; a weak D match, TRBD2 (6 bases). This CDR3 spans 15 amino acids. Germline lookup yields CDR1 SNHLY and CDR2 FYNNEI. The V and J ends lost 6 bases and 5 bases respectively, with 18 bases between them. DNA of the CDR3: TGTGCCAGCAGCATGAGGACTACACCACGAGATACGCAGTATTTT. Its translation is CASSMRTTPRDTQYF.

This clonotype appeared many times. The CDR3: CASSRPGDYGYTF. The CDR3 nucleotides are TGTGCCAGCAGTCGCCCAGGGGACTATGGCTACACCTTC. J is TRBJ1-2 and V is TRBV6-1, with D tentatively TRBD1 (6 bases). The CDR3 length is 13 residues. Germline V gene sequence: CDR1 MNHNS, CDR2 SASEGT. The V end was cut by 5 bases, the J end by 3 bases, with 10 bases between.

This chain links TRBV6-1 with TRBJ2-7, with 8 bases that match TRBD2. The junction had 8 bases not matched to a gene; V was cut back by 4 bases and J by 3 bases. The CDR3 totals 15 residues. The germline CDR1 and CDR2 sequences are MNHNS and SASEGT. CDR3 DNA: TGTGCCAGCAGTGCCCGGGGGGGGAGTAACTACGAGCAGTACTTC. Residues: CASSARGGSNYEQYF.

In this sample, this clonotype turned up many times. The rearrangement joins TRBV12-3 or TRBV12-4 to TRBJ1-2; possible D gene TRBD1, 6 bases. Trimming left V 5 bases short and J 4 bases short, with 17 bases between. The CDR3 loop spans 15 amino acids. The CDR3 spells CASSPPGAGGYGYTF. The DNA of the CDR3 is TGTGCCAGCAGTCCCCCGGGGGCCGGCGGCTATGGCTACACCTTC.

This clonotype was recorded many times. The chain joins TRBV5-1 to TRBJ2-2; TRBD2 aligns across 11 bases. With 5 bases clipped from V and 9 bases from J, the junction kept 9 bases outside the gene matches. CDR1 is SGHRS, CDR2 YFSETQ, per germline. The CDR3 has 15 amino acids. The CDR3 sequence: CASSLGTSGVWELFF. CDR3 sequence (DNA): TGCGCCAGCAGTCTGGGGACTAGCGGTGTTTGGGAGCTGTTTTTT.

The rearrangement links TRBV5-5 to TRBJ2-1; D possibly corresponds to TRBD2 (5 bases). The CDR3 sequence is 14 residues long. The V gene lost 5 bases and the J gene lost 9 bases, with 18 bases spanning the gap. CDR1 is SGHKS, CDR2 YYEKEE, per germline (reference sequence). CDR3 loop: CASRRVASNGEQFF. The CDR3, as DNA: TGTGCCAGCAGGAGGGTAGCGTCAAATGGTGAGCAGTTCTTC. Full variable domain (rest looked up from reference TRBV5-5 and TRBJ2-1): DAGVTQSPTHLIKTRGQQVTLRCSPISGHKSVSWYQQVLGQGPQFIFQYYEKEERGRGNFPDRFSARQFPNYSSELNVNALLLGDSALYLCASRRVASNGEQFFGPGTRLTVL.

This clonotype has a count of ten or more. J is TRBJ2-3 and V is TRBV20-1, with 8 bases lining up with TRBD1. This CDR3 contains 15 residues. The V and J ends lost 2 bases and 1 base, in that order; junction bases with no gene match: 5. CDR1 and CDR2 from the germline V gene are DFQATT and SNEGSKA (reference sequence). CDR3 bases: TGCAGTGCTAGAACCGGGACAGGCGGCACAGATACGCAGTATTTT. It translates to CSARTGTGGTDTQYF.